The rows below give T cell receptor beta chains drawn from one sample of a study of graft-versus-host responses after intestinal transplantation. Some clones are missing from TCRdb's copy, which holds only in-frame ones; the method was immunoSEQ multiplex PCR. The data show around 18,000 clones, over 70% seen once. Sequences were derived from PBMCs, sampled 14 days after transplant. These receptor sequences come from a human patient who received an intestinal transplant, so some T cells may come from the graft donor. The conserved cysteine and the conserved F or W are not part of the CDR3 here. Each record gives: J gene, V gene, CDR3 protein.

TRBJ2-7	TRBV13	ASSRDRPYEQY
TRBJ1-5	TRBV5-6	ASSLGVGQPQH
TRBJ2-1	TRBV7-2	ASSPTFGAYNEQF
TRBJ2-7	TRBV11-2	ASSPGRGPYEQY
TRBJ2-7	TRBV6-1	ASSEAGTGGYEQY
TRBJ2-3	TRBV5-1	ASSLMGADTQY
TRBJ1-6	TRBV11-3	ASSRRDRGNSPLH
TRBJ1-4	TRBV27	ASSPAETGKVYEKLF
TRBJ2-1	TRBV5-4	ASSLGTANNEQF
TRBJ1-3	TRBV19	ASSIRGQGPSGNTIY
TRBJ1-4	TRBV5-5	ASSLAGREKLF
TRBJ1-1	TRBV18	ASSPSSGMGTEAF
TRBJ1-4	TRBV4-1	ASSQERTYEKLF
TRBJ1-2	TRBV21-1	ASSKGHYGYT
TRBJ2-1	TRBV4-1	ASSPGWWREGHNEQF
TRBJ2-7	TRBV10-1	ASSEFGGTGDLYEQY
TRBJ2-7	TRBV7-3	ASSPAGSYEQY
TRBJ1-4	TRBV19	ASTHRDNEKLF
TRBJ2-3	TRBV5-1	ASSLDRGTDTQY
NA	TRBV5-1	ASSLEVGGYEQY
TRBJ1-6	TRBV13	ASSSSGGQENNSPLH
TRBJ1-2	TRBV28	ASRPLSTNYGYT
TRBJ2-4	TRBV12-5	ASGLVRAENIQY
TRBJ2-1	TRBV4-1	ASSPPGQYNEQF
TRBJ2-2	TRBV9	ASSGHGGASTGELF
TRBJ2-7	TRBV30	AWSVGQGAEQY
TRBJ2-7	TRBV27	ASRDNSYEQY
TRBJ2-7	TRBV6-1	ATDPEPYEQY
TRBJ2-1	TRBV7-9	ASSQPGQINEQF
TRBJ2-1	TRBV5-4	ASSLGAGSPYNEQF
TRBJ2-1	TRBV9	ASSALNNNEQF
TRBJ1-5	TRBV21-1	ASSKARTGGQPQH
TRBJ2-1	TRBV5-1	ASSLAGLAGVEEQF
TRBJ1-5	TRBV13	ASSRDRGTGQPQH
TRBJ2-7	TRBV4-1	ASSQWGTSANEQY
TRBJ1-5	TRBV6-4	ASSDPGTGNNQPQH
TRBJ2-7	TRBV11-1	ASSLGARDEQY
TRBJ2-3	TRBV9	ASSAGTASTDTQY
TRBJ1-6	TRBV27	ASSLSSGGGNSPLH
TRBJ2-3	TRBV27	ASSQTSGITDTQY
TRBJ2-1	TRBV4-1	ASSTRGVSYNEQF
TRBJ1-1	TRBV6-6	ASSYRPGQGLTEAF
TRBJ2-7	TRBV5-1	ASTRDAGTANEQY
TRBJ1-1	TRBV6-6	ASSLTGNTEAF
TRBJ2-3	TRBV6-5	ASSYKSSGTDTQY
TRBJ1-5	TRBV30	AWSRDSNQPQH
TRBJ1-2	TRBV5-1	ASSLGTGGYGYT
TRBJ1-2	TRBV6-4	ASSGIIPHGKTYGYT